The 3 T cell receptor beta chains presented below share a single source sample, sequenced in a study of post-analysis software for immune sequencing data. Findings and caveats of the study: Among four to six TRBV segments more frequent in patients than controls were TRBV5-6, TRBV5-1 and TRBV20-1.

Their target antigens are unknown. Every TCR beta cDNA library bore unique molecular identifiers. TCRdb used MiXCR to reprocess the PCR reads, holding one entry per CDR3 protein. The sample consists of about 170,000 distinct CDR3 sequences, about 30% of them appearing once. The specimen was blood. These receptors came from a girl aged 10 to 17 with multiple sclerosis.

The V call is TRBV11-2, the J call TRBJ1-1; possible D gene TRBD1, 6 bases. The germline CDR1 and CDR2 sequences are SGHAT and FQNNGV. The CDR3 runs 13 residues. V lost 5 bases and J lost 3, with 10 bases in between. CDR3 coding DNA: TGTGCCAGCAGCCCCCGGACAGACACTGAAGCTTTCTTT. It yields the protein CASSPRTDTEAFF. The full variable domain, completed using reference TRBV11-2 and TRBJ1-1, is EAGVAQSPRYKIIEKRQSVAFWCNPISGHATLYWYQQILGQGPKLLIQFQNNGVVDDSQLPKDRFSAERLKGVDSTLKIQPAKLEDSAVYLCASSPRTDTEAFFGQGTRLTVV.

Regarding this clonotype: One junction end disagrees with the germline gene, perhaps due to a read error. J is TRBJ1-5 and V is TRBV7-2; 7 bases agree with TRBD1. This CDR3 is built from 15 residues. The germline V gene encodes CDR1 SGHTA and CDR2 FQGNSA. The CDR3 DNA reads TGTGCCAGCAGCGCACAGGGGATTAGCAATCACCCCCAGCATTTT. It encodes CASSAQGISNHPQHF.

This clonotype showed up just a few times. The rearrangement links TRBV7-9 to TRBJ2-1; 13 bases match TRBD2. Unmatched junction bases numbered 9, after V lost 4 bases and J lost 0 bases. This CDR3 is 19 amino acids long. The germline V gene encodes CDR1 SEHNR and CDR2 FQNEAQ (reference sequence). The CDR3 DNA is TGTGCCAGCAGCTCATGGACTAGCGGGAGACCCAGCTCCTACAATGAGCAGTTCTTC. This sequence encodes CASSSWTSGRPSSYNEQFF.